This T cell receptor (beta chain) was sequenced in a study of blood T cell repertoires in COVID-19. Study summary: T cells, B-cell-depleted T cells, or PBMCs provided the cDNA or gDNA that served as material.

The CDR3 contains 12 residues. The ends were cut back, 4 bases at V and 14 bases at J, with 17 bases in the middle. Germline values: CDR1 LNHDA, CDR2 SQIVND (reference sequence). Profiled with immunoSEQ multiplex PCR; TCRdb holds only in-frame clones, not every one. The sample includes 290,000 or so clones, around 89% of them seen just once. This clone occurred a few times. The TCR was taken from a woman under 30 with acute COVID-19. The gene calls are TRBV19 and TRBJ1-2; D perhaps matches TRBD1 (6 bases). The sequencing sample was made of PBMCs or T cells enriched from blood (not recorded which). The CDR3 sequence is CASSNLRTAGTF. The CDR3 nucleotides read TGTGCCAGTAGTAACCTAAGGACAGCGGGGACCTTC.